This T cell receptor (beta chain) was sequenced for a study of long-term antiretroviral therapy in people with HIV (dated by TCRdb to between 2021 and 2023). Background on the whole study: The earliest samples were collected about a decade before the 2015 WHO recommendation for immediate ART, when ART was typically delayed until CD4 counts fell. A retrospective serial study tested whether changes in peripheral blood TRB repertoire composition and diversity were associated with ART initiation and durable HIV suppression. A total of roughly 180 cryopreserved PBMC samples were contributed to the cohort by 30 adults with confirmed HIV infection, with samples collected serially over a mean of approximately six years (range 1-12). Eleven of the 30 participants with HIV were female. No cross-contamination during QIAcube processing was shown when test extractions of a monoclonal T-cell line were performed alongside 25 to 35 polyclonal samples. Findings and caveats that apply to the study as a whole: Inferences about post-ART repertoire changes are limited because no data were available on ART adherence, viral resistance or therapy changes. The samples span the years 2004 to 2017, and the ART regimens used at that time may not be as effective as current regimens. The repertoire was dominated across all time points by expanded TRB clones identified before ART initiation, although this dominance was seen to fluctuate and to decrease in many PLHIV after ART. Starting ART was linked to a significant rise in TRB diversity, yet even with long-term ART the diversity remained significantly lower than in transplant donor controls. Owing to limited PBMC availability, only the TCR beta chain was sequenced, without alpha chain pairing. Unsorted PBMC were profiled instead of sorted CD4+ and CD8+ T cells because pre-ART samples had limited cell numbers. Narrower CDR3 length ranges were observed in HIV repertoires than in controls, and an antigen-experienced repertoire with only a slight naive shift after ART was suggested by the network structure.

The immunoSEQ hsTCRB v3.0 assay was used at survey level resolution for TRB variable region sequencing. The target sequencing depth for TRB was about 35,000-50,000 T-cell genomes per sample. An Illumina MiSeq with a v3 150-cycle kit was used to sequence the pooled TRB libraries. The study's own analysis went as follows. Repertoire analysis was performed in R inside a reproducible Nextflow workflow that covered QC, data transformation and analysis. LymphoSeq2, an R package for exploring AIRR-Seq data, was used to implement the custom analyses. After excluding a handful of samples that yielded fewer than 5000 total TRB sequences, fewer than 200 HIV repertoires remained for analysis. Among the approximately 190 retained HIV repertoires, 55 to 60 were collected before ART initiation and approximately 130 after ART initiation. Repertoires were downsampled to 5000 TRB nucleotide sequences, and summary statistics were averaged over 100 downsampling iterations. TRB sequences were retained for analysis only if CDR3 regions of at least seven amino acids were present. Two measures captured diversity: a Shannon entropy-derived clonality score and the Gini coefficient. In the repertoire networks, any two of the top 5000 CDR3 amino acid sequences were connected whenever the two sequences differed by an edit distance of one. Antigen specificity groups and MHC restriction were predicted for TRB CDR3 amino acid sequences with GLIPH2. Known CMV, EBV, HIV or tissue antigen associations were flagged by matching CDR3 amino acid sequences against VDJdb and McPAS-TCR. Pre-ART, post-ART and control groups were compared with Wilcoxon signed-rank tests and Holm-Bonferroni correction. TCRdb retrieved this table from immuneACCESS and kept in-frame rearrangements only. Not all clones are present; in checked studies, unresolved V genes account for under half, and no reason is known for the remainder. V, J and clone size were drawn from that table, and D and trimming were deduced from the DNA. This sample is represented by tens of thousands of clones; over 80% of them were singletons. 20% to 30% of the sample is held by the ten biggest clonotypes.

To be included, a participant needed at least one PBMC sample from before ART initiation plus at least two post-ART samples. Every participant with HIV received treatment in the United States of America. Before DNA extraction, cryopreserved samples of about 0.95-10 million PBMC were thawed and then washed. At the time of the earliest PBMC sample, participants with HIV were aged between roughly 20 and 54 years. Per participant, PBMC samples came from 1-4 timepoints prior to ART initiation and 2-8 timepoints following ART initiation, for a median of 7 samples. Serial HIV viral load, CD4+ T-cell count, ART history and demographic data were obtained for every participant. Using a Qiagen kit on a QIAcube, genomic DNA was extracted from unsorted PBMC, with samples processed in batches of 12. This clone appeared a single time. No cognate antigen has been identified for it. No base quality values were provided; no much bigger clone lies one nucleotide off.

The specimen comprised unsorted PBMCs, sampled 0.4 years after starting antiretroviral therapy. This clonotype originated in a man aged 45-65 years with HIV.

The bases are TGTGCCAGCAGTTTGTTCCGGAGCAATCAGCCCCAGCATTTT. Translated, it reads CASSLFRSNQPQHF. This receptor chain uses TRBV6-6 and TRBJ1-5; there is no confident call for the D gene. The CDR3 numbers 14 residues from cysteine through phenylalanine. CDR3 DNA only is kept here, 42 bases in frame from base 1. Reading the germline V gene (reference sequence) gives CDR1 MNHNY and CDR2 SVGAGI. Trimming at the junction amounts to 4 bases on V and 1 base on J, and the germline ends lie 8 bases apart.